These 23 T cell receptor beta chains share one sample of origin, sequenced in a study of T cell changes during pregnancy in multiple sclerosis. Clones were read by immunoSEQ multiplex PCR, and TCRdb kept only the in-frame ones, dropping some. The table has tens of thousands of clones, roughly 90% seen once. This material consisted of peripheral blood, taken after pregnancy. Receptor source: a female donor in good health, enrolled as a control in a pregnancy study.

This clone has just one count. The V and J genes are TRBV12-5 and TRBJ1-4; the D gene is possibly TRBD1 (5 bases). V dropped 6 bases and J dropped 8 bases, with 10 bases sitting between them. The CDR3 is 12 residues long. Germline CDR1 LGHNT, CDR2 FRNRAP. The CDR3, as DNA: TGTGCTAGTGGCTTCAGGGTCGAAAAACTGTTTTTT. Protein: CASGFRVEKLFF.

J is TRBJ2-7 and V is TRBV7-2; D gene unclear. Trimming cost V 4 bases and J 3 bases, with 10 bases left between them. Germline V gene sequence: CDR1 SGHTA, CDR2 FQGNSA. This CDR3 spans 13 amino acids. This chain's CDR3 is CASSSEKRYEQYF. The DNA for the CDR3 is TGTGCCAGCAGCTCGGAGAAGCGCTACGAGCAGTACTTC.

The CDR3 loop is CASSLGQHNYGYTF. The CDR3 nucleotides are TGTGCCAGCAGCTTGGGGCAGCATAACTATGGCTACACCTTC. The V gene is TRBV7-2, the J gene TRBJ1-2, with a tentative D call TRBD1 (5 bases). In germline, CDR1 is SGHTA, CDR2 FQGNSA. The CDR3 sequence is 14 residues long. V lost 3 bases and J 1 base, leaving 9 bases between the germline ends.

The chain carries TRBV11-3 and TRBJ1-1; D unclear. Trimming stripped 1 base from V and 4 bases from J, with 13 bases between. Germline CDR1 SGHNT, CDR2 YENEEA. The CDR3 is 15 amino acids. The DNA for the CDR3 is TGTGCCAGCAGCTTAGTACGCGTGGTTACCACTGAAGCTTTCTTT. Translation: CASSLVRVVTTEAFF.

This chain uses TRBV6-5 with TRBJ2-2, with 8 bases lining up with TRBD1. The CDR3 loop spans 16 amino acids. Per germline, CDR1 MNHEY and CDR2 SVGAGI. The ends lost 2 bases at V and 4 bases at J; junction bases unmatched: 6. CDR3 DNA: TGTGCCAGCAGTTACCAGACAGGGGTAGTCACCGGGGAGCTGTTTTTT. Translating gives CASSYQTGVVTGELFF.

The rearrangement links TRBV5-3 to TRBJ1-3; D is uncertain. TRBV5-3 is assigned to the ORF class and has an uncertain function. V was cut by 1 base and J by 0 bases, with 14 bases left in between. The CDR3 totals 17 residues. The DNA of the CDR3 is TGTGCCAGAAGCTTGCCCTCTCTCGAGGGCTCTGGAAACACCATATATTTT. Translation gives CARSLPSLEGSGNTIYF.

This chain links TRBV4-1 with TRBJ2-5; TRBD2 agrees at 7 bases. The ends lost 1 base at V and 2 bases at J; junction bases unmatched: 4. The CDR3 extends over 15 amino acids. CDR1 and CDR2 from the germline V gene are MGHRA and YSYEKL. The CDR3 reads CASSQVGRGQETQYF. CDR3 DNA: TGCGCCAGCAGCCAAGTGGGGCGGGGGCAAGAGACCCAGTACTTC.

This chain uses TRBV5-1 with TRBJ2-7; the match to TRBD1 covers 10 bases. The CDR3 consists of 14 residues. Trimming took 7 bases from V and 2 from J; bases not matched to a gene: 6. Per the germline V gene, CDR1 is SGHRS and CDR2 is YFSETQ. The CDR3 sequence: CASARDRGAYEQYF. The CDR3 DNA follows: TGCGCCAGCGCCAGGGACAGGGGAGCCTACGAGCAGTACTTC.

The genes are TRBV13 and TRBJ1-2, with a weak D call TRBD1 (5 bases). Germline CDR1 and CDR2: PRHDT and FYEKMQ (reference sequence). V was pared by 5 bases and J by 5 bases, with 15 bases between. The CDR3 extends over 14 amino acids. CDR3 protein: CASSPYQTAYGYTF. The CDR3, as DNA: TGTGCCAGCAGCCCCTACCAGACAGCTTATGGCTACACCTTC.

CDR3 region: CASRGWGGNGYTF. For the CDR3, the DNA is TGTGCCAGCAGGGGATGGGGGGGAAATGGCTACACCTTC. This chain uses TRBV5-6 with TRBJ1-2; D is possibly TRBD1 (5 bases). The V gene lost 5 bases and the J gene lost 6 bases, with 14 bases spanning the gap. CDR3 length: 13 residues. The germline V gene encodes CDR1 SGHDT and CDR2 YYEEEE.

This sequence joins TRBV25-1 and TRBJ2-7; TRBD2 agrees at 11 bases. The germline gives CDR1 MGHDK, CDR2 SYGVNS. The CDR3 is made up of 16 amino acids. V gave up 4 bases and J gave up 1 base; unmatched junction bases: 6. CDR3 loop: CASSGVAGGPSYEQYF. CDR3 bases: TGTGCCAGCAGTGGAGTAGCGGGAGGGCCTTCCTACGAGCAGTACTTC.

V usage is TRBV11-2 and J usage is TRBJ2-5; the match to TRBD2 covers 8 bases. Germline-derived CDR1 and CDR2 are SGHAT and FQNNGV. This CDR3 comprises 14 residues. V lost 3 bases and J lost 4; bases outside the gene matches: 4. The CDR3 region is CASSLGAGGETQYF. The CDR3 DNA reads as TGTGCCAGCAGCTTGGGTGCGGGAGGAGAGACCCAGTACTTC.

This chain connects TRBV27 to TRBJ1-1; 8 nucleotides agree with TRBD1. Germline V gives CDR1 MNHEY, CDR2 SMNVEV (reference sequence). The CDR3 contains 15 residues. V lost 2 bases, J lost 5 bases, and 7 bases stayed unmatched. The CDR3 DNA sequence: TGTGCCAGCAGTTTAAGCGGGACAGGCGGAACTGAAGCTTTCTTT. Translating it yields CASSLSGTGGTEAFF.

This chain links TRBV27 with TRBJ2-3; 9 bases fit TRBD1. V dropped 6 bases and J dropped 1; count of bases not matched to a gene: 5. This CDR3 has 15 residues. The germline V gene encodes CDR1 MNHEY and CDR2 SMNVEV (reference sequence). This CDR3 is CASRMTGGGTDTQYF. The CDR3 bases are TGTGCCAGCAGGATGACAGGGGGTGGCACAGATACGCAGTATTTT.

The chain employs TRBV30 and TRBJ1-1; D is undetermined. Germline-derived CDR1 and CDR2 are GTSNPN and SVGIG (reference sequence). The CDR3 runs 12 residues. Trimming pared 0 bases from V and 9 bases from J, leaving 11 bases between. The CDR3 protein is CAWSVTGSKAFF. The CDR3 region has the DNA TGTGCCTGGAGTGTTACCGGGTCCAAAGCTTTCTTT.

This chain connects TRBV19 to TRBJ1-5, with 9 bases that match TRBD1. Per the germline V gene, CDR1 is LNHDA and CDR2 is SQIVND (reference sequence). The ends lost 3 bases at V and 7 bases at J; junction bases unmatched: 7. The CDR3 runs 15 residues. The CDR3 reads CASSIRGQGGQPQHF. CDR3 DNA: TGTGCCAGTAGTATCCGGGGACAGGGCGGACAGCCCCAGCATTTT.

V and J are TRBV5-1 and TRBJ1-2; no reliable D call. V lost 7 bases and J lost 8, with 21 bases in between. The CDR3 is made up of 14 amino acids. Looked up from germline, CDR1 is SGHRS and CDR2 is YFSETQ. CDR3 region: CASALRTHRDGYTF. In nucleotides, the CDR3 is TGCGCCAGCGCCTTGCGGACTCATAGAGACGGCTACACCTTC.

The chain combines TRBV4-3 with TRBJ1-4, with a possible D match to TRBD1 (5 bases). The V and J ends lost 0 bases and 5 bases respectively, with 10 bases between them. The length of the CDR3 is 15 residues. Germline V gene sequence: CDR1 LGHNA, CDR2 YSLEER. The CDR3 region is CASSQDGGSNEKLFF. CDR3 sequence (DNA): TGCGCCAGCAGCCAAGATGGGGGGTCCAATGAAAAACTGTTTTTT.

This chain links TRBV16 with TRBJ1-3; D is unresolved. V dropped 5 bases and J dropped 6 bases, with 5 bases sitting between them. This CDR3 has 11 residues. Germline values: CDR1 KGHSY, CDR2 FQNENV. CDR3 coding DNA: TGTGCCAGCAGCTTCCTAAACACCATATATTTT. Translating it yields CASSFLNTIYF.

The chain has TRBV5-6 and TRBJ2-3; 7 nucleotides match TRBD2. Germline V gives CDR1 SGHDT, CDR2 YYEEEE. The CDR3 is 13 residues long. V lost 4 bases, J lost 4 bases, and 3 bases stayed unmatched. CDR3 DNA sequence: TGTGCCAGCAGCATAACTAGCGCAGATACGCAGTATTTT. Encoded protein: CASSITSADTQYF. Full variable domain (missing parts from reference TRBV5-6 and TRBJ2-3): DAGVTQSPTHLIKTRGQQVTLRCSPKSGHDTVSWYQQALGQGPQFIFQYYEEEERQRGNFPDRFSGHQFPNYSSELNVNALLLGDSALYLCASSITSADTQYFGPGTRLTVL.

V is TRBV19 and J is TRBJ2-5, with a tentative D call TRBD2 (6 bases). Germline V gene sequence: CDR1 LNHDA, CDR2 SQIVND (reference sequence). V gave up 3 bases and J gave up 0 bases, with 17 bases separating them. The CDR3 runs to 17 residues. CDR3 in amino acids: CASSIVRGPRYQETQYF. The CDR3 DNA follows: TGTGCCAGTAGTATTGTGCGGGGACCGAGGTACCAAGAGACCCAGTACTTC.

The J gene is TRBJ2-7, the V gene TRBV5-1; 8 bases align to TRBD1. Germline CDR1 is SGHRS and CDR2 is YFSETQ. This CDR3 contains 15 residues. The V gene end was trimmed by 0 bases and the J gene end by 5 bases; junction bases not matched to a gene: 7. For the CDR3, the DNA is TGCGCCAGCAGCTTGGTGGCTCAGGGGGCCGACGAGCAGTACTTC. As protein: CASSLVAQGADEQYF.

The V call is TRBV6-4, the J call TRBJ1-4; no firm D call. V lost 2 bases, J lost 13 bases, and 11 bases lay in between. The CDR3 is made up of 12 amino acids. CDR1 and CDR2 (germline): MRHNA, SNTAGT. The CDR3 sequence is CASSDRAGRLFF. DNA of the CDR3: TGTGCCAGCAGTGACCGGGCGGGGAGACTGTTTTTT.